This T cell receptor beta chain is drawn from a study of human T cells and chemical hapten exposure. Study summary: Patch tests delivered 0.01% DPC to the upper back and were evaluated at 6 days. Study-wide results and caveats: TCRs at a frequency above 1 in 1000 stayed unchanged with DPC sensitization.

This clonotype was detected only a few times. Its antigen is unidentified. The library tagged individual cDNA molecules with unique molecular identifiers. Authors' data handling: A per-sample median of about 94,000 TCRs was observed, with counts ranging from roughly 23,224 to 700,000. From the RACE reads, TCRdb called clonotypes with MiXCR, one entry per CDR3 protein. The V and J calls shown here were made by TCRdb, not taken from the authors' results. The profile shows 35,000 to 45,000 distinct CDR3 sequences, roughly 9% of them singletons. Time point described: patch test 2, 6 weeks after DPC sensitization. Treatment noted: therapeutic diphenylcyclopropenone sensitization with weekly scalp DPC. Someone pulled total RNA out of unfractionated whole blood. This CDR3 is 15 amino acids long. V lost 4 bases and J lost 3; bases outside the gene matches: 7.

This TCR was recovered from a woman in her twenties or thirties with alopecia areata. Some clones in this sample may be carry-over from other donors' samples. The chain combines TRBV12-3 or TRBV12-4 with TRBJ2-7; 9 bases line up with TRBD1. This specimen consisted of whole blood, obtained in connection with sensitization to the hapten diphenylcyclopropenone (DPC). In DNA, the CDR3 is TGTGCCAGCAGTTCAGCCGGGACAGGGCACTACGAGCAGTACTTC. Its translation is CASSSAGTGHYEQYF.